This is a list of T cell receptor beta chains from one sample in a study of PD-L1 blockade in urothelial cancer. Libraries were prepared by immunoSEQ multiplex PCR; TCRdb keeps only in-frame clonotypes and omits some of them. The repertoire holds approximately 50,000 clones, with 84% as singletons. The starting material was PBMCs, obtained around atezolizumab (anti-PD-L1) treatment. These receptors were taken from a man aged 65 to 85 with urothelial cancer. CDR3s include the opening cysteine and the closing phenylalanine or tryptophan. The D gene is left open where the match is weak. The size of a clone is reported for some rows only, either as once, few or many, or as a class for expanded clones.

clone size	D gene	V gene	J gene	CDR3 protein	CDR3 DNA
-	TRBD1	TRBV10-3	TRBJ1-6	CAISPLGQGETVRGNSPLHF	TGTGCCATCAGCCCTTTAGGACAGGGGGAAACTGTACGGGGGAATTCACCCCTCCACTTT
-	TRBD1	TRBV7-3	TRBJ1-1	CASSPRTGLSEAFF	TGTGCCAGCAGTCCTCGGACAGGGTTGTCTGAAGCTTTCTTT
-	-	TRBV15	TRBJ2-1	CATSNGQFPNEQFF	TGTGCCACCAGCAATGGACAGTTCCCCAATGAGCAGTTCTTC
-	-	TRBV10-3	TRBJ2-3	CAISGWTTTKGADTQYF	TGTGCCATCAGTGGGTGGACTACAACTAAGGGCGCAGATACGCAGTATTTT
few	-	TRBV7-9	TRBJ1-1	CASSSTGRTGTEAFF	TGTGCCAGCAGCTCGACGGGGAGAACGGGCACTGAAGCTTTCTTT
-	-	TRBV5-1	TRBJ2-1	CASSLGTGTAYNEQFF	TGCGCCAGCAGCTTGGGCACAGGGACGGCCTACAATGAGCAGTTCTTC
-	-	TRBV4-1	TRBJ1-5	CASSQDSPLYTGNSNQPQHF	TGCGCCAGCAGCCAAGATTCACCTCTCTACACGGGAAATAGCAATCAGCCCCAGCATTTT
-	-	TRBV5-6	TRBJ2-7	CASSLGTVSYEQYF	TGTGCCAGCAGCTTGGGGACAGTCTCCTACGAGCAGTACTTC
-	-	TRBV9	TRBJ1-1	CASSQGVGTEAFF	TGTGCCAGCAGCCAAGGGGTGGGTACTGAAGCTTTCTTT
-	TRBD2	TRBV6-1	TRBJ2-7	CASKAGVAYEQYF	TGTGCCAGCAAGGCGGGGGTGGCCTACGAGCAGTACTTC
-	-	TRBV6-5	TRBJ2-1	CASRAWDSAGEQFF	TGTGCCAGTCGGGCATGGGATTCCGCAGGGGAGCAGTTCTTC
-	-	TRBV30	TRBJ1-3	CAWAWGRNTIYF	TGTGCCTGGGCGTGGGGCAGAAACACCATATATTTT
-	TRBD1	TRBV7-3	TRBJ2-3	CASSPQGGHTDTQYF	TGTGCCAGCAGCCCACAGGGGGGCCACACAGATACGCAGTATTTT
-	TRBD1	TRBV28	TRBJ1-2	CASTLSGQRGPYGYTF	TGTGCCAGCACCCTCTCGGGACAGAGGGGCCCCTATGGCTACACCTTC
few	-	TRBV5-1	TRBJ1-1	CASSLNRAETEAFF	TGCGCCAGCAGCTTAAACAGGGCCGAGACTGAAGCTTTCTTT
few	TRBD1	TRBV7-9	TRBJ2-1	CASSSRTGYNEQFF	TGTGCCAGCAGCTCACGGACAGGCTACAATGAGCAGTTCTTC
few	TRBD1	TRBV9	TRBJ1-1	CASSPTGGANTEAFF	TGTGCCAGCAGCCCGACAGGGGGCGCAAACACTGAAGCTTTCTTT
few	TRBD2	TRBV15	TRBJ2-1	CATSRGGSGRAEEQFF	TGTGCCACCAGCAGAGGGGGAAGCGGGAGGGCCGAGGAGCAGTTCTTC
-	TRBD1	TRBV13	TRBJ1-1	CASSSYRRSGTGSASAEAFF	TGTGCCAGCAGCTCTTACCGACGAAGTGGGACAGGGTCTGCTAGTGCTGAAGCTTTCTTT
few	-	TRBV2	TRBJ2-2	CASSPDDTTGELFF	TGTGCCAGCAGTCCTGATGACACTACCGGGGAGCTGTTTTTT
once	-	TRBV19	TRBJ2-7	CASSSQGGSYEQYF	TGTGCCAGTAGTTCGCAGGGTGGTTCCTACGAGCAGTACTTC
-	TRBD2	TRBV5-1	TRBJ2-7	CASRLIPFGRNTYEQYF	TGCGCCAGCAGGCTGATCCCTTTCGGGAGGAATACCTACGAGCAGTACTTC
-	-	TRBV10-1	TRBJ2-3	CASIGLDLPPHTQYF	TGCGCCAGCATCGGACTCGACCTGCCCCCACATACGCAGTATTTT
-	TRBD2	TRBV4-1	TRBJ2-1	CASSQVVSGGRNEQFF	TGCGCCAGCAGCCAAGTCGTAAGCGGGGGGCGCAATGAGCAGTTCTTC
few	-	TRBV30	TRBJ2-2	CAWSRQNTGELFF	TGTGCCTGGAGTCGACAGAACACCGGGGAGCTGTTTTTT
-	TRBD1	TRBV5-6	TRBJ1-4	CASSFGRQGFEKLFF	TGTGCCAGCAGCTTCGGCCGACAGGGGTTCGAAAAACTGTTTTTT
-	-	TRBV25-1	TRBJ1-4	CASSRSLGGAEYNEKLFF	TGTGCCAGCAGCCGCTCACTCGGGGGGGCGGAGTATAATGAAAAACTGTTTTTT
once	-	TRBV28	TRBJ2-2	CASSLGGANTGELFF	TGTGCCAGCAGTTTAGGCGGGGCAAACACCGGGGAGCTGTTTTTT
-	TRBD2	TRBV28	TRBJ2-3	CASRGLAEGQDTQYF	TGTGCCAGCAGGGGACTAGCGGAAGGGCAAGATACGCAGTATTTT
-	-	TRBV7-2	TRBJ1-2	CASTAGGLDGYTF	TGTGCCAGCACCGCCGGGGGTTTAGATGGCTACACCTTC
-	-	TRBV6-5	TRBJ1-3	CASSFDRFDTIYF	TGTGCCAGCAGTTTCGACAGGTTTGACACCATATATTTT
-	-	TRBV28	TRBJ1-5	CASSLPRVGQPQHF	TGTGCCAGCAGTTTACCCAGGGTCGGTCAGCCCCAGCATTTT
-	TRBD1	TRBV19	TRBJ1-5	CASSLRQGEHQPQHF	TGTGCCAGTAGCCTCCGACAGGGAGAGCATCAGCCCCAGCATTTT
few	-	TRBV18	TRBJ1-2	CASSPPVGGGYTF	TGTGCCAGCTCACCACCCGTAGGCGGGGGCTACACCTTC
-	-	TRBV29-1	TRBJ1-3	CSVDRRGSGNTIYF	TGCAGCGTTGATCGCCGGGGCTCTGGAAACACCATATATTTT
-	-	TRBV7-2	TRBJ1-2	CASSPTSGTTFSYGYTF	TGTGCCAGCAGCCCTACTTCGGGGACAACTTTTTCCTATGGCTACACCTTC
-	TRBD1	TRBV6-5	TRBJ1-1	CASSRDRGPGEAFF	TGTGCCAGCAGTCGTGACAGGGGGCCCGGTGAAGCTTTCTTT
-	TRBD1	TRBV18	TRBJ2-2	CASSAFGTGNTGELFF	TGTGCCAGCTCTGCATTCGGGACAGGGAACACCGGGGAGCTGTTTTTT